This TCR beta chain was retrieved from a study of cytomegalovirus exposure and HLA in healthy donors. Study-level results: Trimming of TCR beta V- and J-genes showed a link, identified in a later analysis, to a missense DCLRE1C variant.

Comment on this clone: Its matching antigen is unknown.

This PCR relied on a set of 60 Vbeta primers and 13 Jbeta primers. Profiling relied on immunoSEQ multiplex PCR, and the TCRdb table lists in-frame clones only, not all of them. The sample has approximately 91,000 clones; about 70% are singletons. The clonotype originates from a female donor in good health and CMV-seronegative. Sequenced input: PBMCs.

CDR3 sequence (DNA): TGTGCCAGCAGAGACCGGGACTACGTCTACGAGCAGTACTTC. Translating gives CASRDRDYVYEQYF. The chain employs TRBV27 and TRBJ2-7; 7 positions match TRBD2. V lost 6 bases and J lost 3; bases outside the gene matches: 8. The V gene's germline CDR1 is MNHEY and CDR2 SMNVEV (reference sequence). The CDR3 is 14 residues long.